This TCR beta chain originates from a study of blood T cell repertoires in COVID-19. Study details: Spain, Italy and the United States supplied samples that represented acute and convalescent COVID-19.

Original processing methods: From reference gene primer amplification, estimates of nucleated cell counts were derived. Data came from immunoSEQ multiplex PCR; TCRdb stores just in-frame clones and leaves some out. The V and J calls and clone size come from that table; D and trimming were worked out from the DNA. Among about 210,000 clones listed, roughly 85% were seen once. Which cohort a participant joined came from the clinical history participants gave. The source is a middle-aged woman with acute COVID-19. Sequencing was performed on PBMCs or T cells enriched from blood (not recorded which).

The CDR3 coding sequence is TGTGCCAGCAGCTTAGAAGGTTACGGTCAACCGGCGGTGAACACCATATATTTT. Translated, it gives CASSLEGYGQPAVNTIYF. The chain combines TRBV7-9 with TRBJ1-3; D gene uncertain. The CDR3 contains 18 residues. Trimming took off 1 base at V and 7 bases at J, with 23 bases between the two ends. CDR1 and CDR2 from the germline V gene are SEHNR and FQNEAQ (reference sequence). Full variable domain (remainder filled in from reference TRBV7-9 and TRBJ1-3): DTGVSQNPRHKITKRGQNVTFRCDPISEHNRLYWYRQTLGQGPEFLTYFQNEAQLEKSRLLSDRFSAERPKGSFSTLEIQRTEQGDSAMYLCASSLEGYGQPAVNTIYFGEGSWLTVV.